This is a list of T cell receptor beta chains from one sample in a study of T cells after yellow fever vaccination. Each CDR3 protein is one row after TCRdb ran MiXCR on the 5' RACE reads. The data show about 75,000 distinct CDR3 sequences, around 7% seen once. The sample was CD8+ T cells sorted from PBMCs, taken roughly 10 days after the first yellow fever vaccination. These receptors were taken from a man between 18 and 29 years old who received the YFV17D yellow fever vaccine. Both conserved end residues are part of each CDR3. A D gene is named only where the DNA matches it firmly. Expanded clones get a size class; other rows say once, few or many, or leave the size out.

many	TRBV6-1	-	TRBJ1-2	CASSQHMGRIYGYTF	TGTGCCAGCAGTCAACATATGGGACGGATTTATGGCTACACCTTC
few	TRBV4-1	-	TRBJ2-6	CASSQDLVEKYDAGANVLTF	TGCGCCAGCAGCCAAGATCTAGTGGAGAAGTACGACGCTGGGGCCAACGTCCTGACTTTC
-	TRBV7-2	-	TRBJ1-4	CASSLAMGAELFF	TGTGCCAGCAGCTTAGCGATGGGGGCGGAACTGTTTTTT
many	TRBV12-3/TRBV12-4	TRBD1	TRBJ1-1	CASSRGTAEAFF	TGTGCCAGCAGCCGAGGGACAGCCGAAGCTTTCTTT
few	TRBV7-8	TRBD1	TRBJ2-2	CASSLAGTANTGELFF	TGTGCCAGCAGCCTTGCCGGGACAGCGAACACCGGGGAGCTGTTTTTT
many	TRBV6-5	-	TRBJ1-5	CASSHWGNQPQHF	TGTGCCAGCAGCCACTGGGGCAATCAGCCCCAGCATTTT
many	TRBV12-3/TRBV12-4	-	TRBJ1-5	CASSGGGGNQPQHF	TGTGCCAGCAGCGGGGGGGGTGGCAATCAGCCCCAGCATTTT
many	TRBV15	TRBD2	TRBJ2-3	CATSRAVLAGGLTDTQYF	TGTGCCACCAGCAGAGCGGTACTAGCGGGGGGTCTTACAGATACGCAGTATTTT
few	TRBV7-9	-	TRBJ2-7	CASSLGGLSYEQYF	TGTGCCAGCAGCTTGGGGGGGCTGTCCTACGAGCAGTACTTC
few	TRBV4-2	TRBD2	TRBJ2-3	CASSQTSGGTTDTQYF	TGTGCCAGCAGCCAAACCAGCGGGGGGACTACAGATACGCAGTATTTT
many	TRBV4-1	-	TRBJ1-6	CASSQDDAGTEAPLHF	TGCGCCAGCAGCCAAGATGACGCAGGGACGGAGGCACCCCTCCACTTT
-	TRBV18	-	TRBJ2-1	CASSPLIGNEQFF	TGTGCCAGCTCACCCCTAATTGGCAATGAGCAGTTCTTC